One sample yielded the 5 T cell receptor delta chains listed below, sequenced in a study of gamma-delta chains in newborns, infants, children. TCRdb reanalyzed the reads using CATT. The sample includes about 11,000 delta-chain clones, approximately 9% of them seen just once. Sample: blood. The origin of the receptors is a child who was a newborn, infant or young child, either healthy, febrile or measles-vaccinated (not recorded which).

This clone occurred a few times. The chain couples TRDV2 to TRDJ1; TRDD2 is a possible D gene (5 bases). V shed 0 bases and J shed 1 base, with 11 bases lying between them. Germline V gene data show CDR1 as GEAIGNYY and CDR2 as EKD. The CDR3 length is 15 residues. The CDR3 region is CACDTVGSFTDKLIF. CDR3 sequence (DNA): TGTGCCTGTGACACCGTTGGTTCCTTCACCGATAAACTCATCTTT.

The chain uses TRDV2 and TRDJ1; TRDD3 agrees at 12 bases. This CDR3 comprises 17 residues. With V trimmed by 4 bases and J by 4 bases, 12 bases remained unmatched. Looked up from germline, CDR1 is GEAIGNYY and CDR2 is EKD. In DNA, the CDR3 is TGTGCCTGTGAGCCTCTACTGGGGGATACCGGATTCGATAAACTCATCTTT. It specifies CACEPLLGDTGFDKLIF.

The chain recombines TRDV2 with TRDJ3, with D tentatively TRDD2 (5 bases). The J gene, not given by TCRdb, was assigned here from a germline match of the nucleotide sequence. CDR1 is GEAIGNYY and CDR2 is EKD in the germline V gene. V was pared by 1 base and J by 2 bases, with 11 bases between. The CDR3 covers 17 residues. This CDR3 reads CACDTLPGTWDTRQMFF. The DNA of the CDR3 is TGTGCCTGTGACACACTTCCAGGGACCTGGGACACCCGACAGATGTTTTTC.

In its sample, this clone was seen a few times. V usage is TRDV2 and J usage is TRDJ1; 11 bases fit TRDD3. In germline, CDR1 is GEAIGNYY, CDR2 EKD. V shed 1 base, J shed 0 bases, and the junction held 6 bases outside the gene matches. CDR3 length equals 17 residues. CDR3 coding DNA: TGTGCCTGTGACACGATCTCTGGGGGATACTACACCGATAAACTCATCTTT. It codes for CACDTISGGYYTDKLIF.

The chain joins TRDV2 to TRDJ1; tentatively, D is TRDD3 (5 bases). Matching the DNA to germline supplied the J gene, which TCRdb does not give. Germline V gene lookup returns CDR1 GEAIGNYY and CDR2 EKD. V shed 0 bases and J shed 2 bases, with 21 bases lying between them. The CDR3 is made up of 18 amino acids. Written as DNA, the CDR3 is TGTGCCTGTGACACCGAATTTGGGAGGGGAAAGATGACCGATAAACTCATCTTT. This encodes CACDTEFGRGKMTDKLIF.